This T cell receptor beta chain was captured in a study of PD-1 blockade in classical Hodgkin lymphoma. Study information: It was nivolumab at 3 mg/kg, given intravenously every 2 weeks, that patients received.

This clone was recorded a few times. Its matching antigen is unknown. Study findings and constraints: Newly diagnosed patients were reported to start with lower TCR diversity than healthy donors. Complete responders entered with baseline diversity on par with newly diagnosed patients, the results showed.

The protocol was immunoSEQ multiplex PCR, while the TCRdb copy is restricted to in-frame clones and leaves out a portion. The sample includes under 30,000 clones, approximately 78% of them seen just once. CDR1 GTSNPN and CDR2 SVGIG come from the germline V gene (reference sequence). The CDR3 length is 11 residues. Each of the patients experienced relapse following autologous stem cell transplantation, and their brentuximab vedotin exposure differed. Each best response was a complete response, a partial response or progressive disease. This specimen was peripheral blood mononuclear cells (PBMCs), taken before the second cycle of nivolumab. The J gene is TRBJ2-2, the V gene TRBV30; D unresolved. The origin of this receptor is a human donor with classical Hodgkin lymphoma. CDR3 DNA: TGTGCTAAAGGTTACACCGGGGAGCTGTTTTTT. This gives the protein CAKGYTGELFF.